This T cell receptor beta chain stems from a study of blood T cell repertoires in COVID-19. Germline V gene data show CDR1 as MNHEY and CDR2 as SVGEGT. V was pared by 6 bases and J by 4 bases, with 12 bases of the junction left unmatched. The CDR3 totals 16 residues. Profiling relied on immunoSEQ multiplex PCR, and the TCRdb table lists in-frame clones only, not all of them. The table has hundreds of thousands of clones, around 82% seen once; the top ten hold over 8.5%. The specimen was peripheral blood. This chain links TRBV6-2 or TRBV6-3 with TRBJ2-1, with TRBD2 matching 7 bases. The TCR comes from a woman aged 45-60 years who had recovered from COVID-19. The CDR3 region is CASSKEGGRRYNEQFF. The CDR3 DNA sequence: TGTGCCAGCAGCAAAGAGGGCGGGAGAAGGTACAATGAGCAGTTCTTC.